This T cell receptor (beta chain) was captured in a study of blood T cell repertoires in COVID-19. Study information: The United States, Italy and Spain were the sources of the acute and convalescent COVID-19 samples. The cDNA or gDNA used as material had been derived from T cells, B-cell-depleted T cells, or PBMCs.

In the original workflow: Amplification from reference gene primers served as the basis for estimated nucleated cell counts. TCRdb's copy holds only in-frame clones and misses some; the assay was immunoSEQ multiplex PCR. V, J and clone size are taken as reported in that table, and D and trimming were inferred from the DNA itself. The sample gives more than 200,000 clones, roughly 80% of which show up once; 8.2% is in the top ten. Germline V gene sequence: CDR1 LGHNA, CDR2 YSLEER. The V gene lost 3 bases and the J gene lost 2 bases, with 13 bases spanning the gap. The CDR3 consists of 16 residues. The source material was peripheral blood. The chain has TRBV4-3 and TRBJ2-2, with D possibly being TRBD1 (5 bases). This sequence was found in a woman older than 75 with COVID-19, enrolled during active disease. The CDR3 spells CASSHGLGVNTGELFF. The CDR3 bases are TGCGCCAGCAGCCACGGTCTAGGGGTTAACACCGGGGAGCTGTTTTTT.